The rows below give T cell receptor beta chains drawn from one sample of a study of regulatory T cells in long-lasting Graves disease. TCRdb recomputed calls from the multiplex PCR reads with MiXCR, one row per CDR3 protein. The sample lists about 610,000 distinct CDR3 sequences, roughly 15% occurring once. These data also formed part of another study, on T cells in Graves' hyperthyroidism and ophthalmopathy.

The specimen was peripheral blood mononuclear cells (PBMCs), collected at new diagnosis, from a patient treated with antithyroid drugs. These receptor sequences come from a man younger than 35 with Graves disease. Each CDR3 is given with its conserved first and last residue. D genes are given only for firm matches. Only some rows state a clone size, as once, few, many or a class for expanded clones.

j_gene | v_gene | d_gene | abundance | CDR3aa | CDR3nt
TRBJ2-5 | TRBV9 | . | few | CASTSGASGGQETQYF | TGTGCCAGCACCTCAGGGGCTAGCGGAGGTCAAGAGACCCAGTACTTC
TRBJ2-7 | TRBV3-1 | . | many | CASSPGPAPEQYF | TGTGCCAGCAGCCCCGGGCCAGCACCGGAGCAGTACTTC
TRBJ1-1 | TRBV12-3/TRBV12-4 | . | many | CASSLPNIVQGTDDGEAFF | TGTGCCAGCAGTTTACCAAATATCGTCCAGGGAACCGACGACGGGGAAGCTTTCTTT
TRBJ2-7 | TRBV20-1 | . | many | CSAWDNSYEQYF | TGCAGTGCTTGGGACAACTCCTACGAGCAGTACTTC
TRBJ2-3 | TRBV24-1 | . | few | CATSDFSVNTDTQYF | TGTGCCACCAGTGATTTTAGCGTTAACACAGATACGCAGTATTTT
TRBJ1-1 | TRBV11-1 | . | . | CASSPNGAQTEAFF | TGTGCCAGCAGCCCCAACGGGGCGCAGACTGAAGCTTTCTTT
TRBJ1-2 | TRBV19 | . | . | CASSVTGTNVDYGYTF | TGTGCCAGTAGCGTCACCGGGACAAATGTGGACTATGGCTACACCTTC
TRBJ2-7 | TRBV5-1 | . | few | CASSTKDSRVEQYF | TGCGCCAGCAGCACGAAGGACAGCCGAGTAGAGCAGTACTTC
TRBJ2-7 | TRBV27 | TRBD2 | . | CASHLSGSGEQYF | TGTGCCAGCCACCTTAGCGGGAGTGGCGAGCAGTACTTC
TRBJ2-2 | TRBV18 | . | . | CASSRAGITGELFF | TGTGCCAGCTCACGGGCGGGAATCACCGGGGAGCTGTTTTTT
TRBJ2-2 | TRBV5-1 | . | . | CAHGPPDTGELFF | TGCGCCCATGGACCACCGGACACCGGGGAGCTGTTTTTT
TRBJ2-7 | TRBV13 | TRBD2 | few | CASSYSGSSPYEQYF | TGTGCCAGCAGTTATAGCGGGAGCTCCCCCTACGAGCAGTACTTC